This TCR beta chain was captured in a study of blood T cell repertoires in COVID-19. Turning to the study itself: Sample material is recorded as cDNA or gDNA derived from T cells, B-cell-depleted T cells, or PBMCs.

A single count supports this clone. Seattle participants joined during active infection and were tracked over time. CDR3 length: 14 amino acids. CDR1 LNHDA and CDR2 SQIVND come from the germline V gene (reference sequence). Trimming shortened V by 3 bases and J by 1 base, and 10 bases separated the two germline ends. In the study's own analysis: Estimates of nucleated cell counts were drawn from the amplification of reference gene primers. Profiled with immunoSEQ multiplex PCR; TCRdb holds only in-frame clones, not every one. D and trimming come from the DNA, and the V and J calls and clone size come from that table. The sample records 140,000 to 150,000 clones, about 87% being singletons.

The clonotype comes from a human donor with COVID-19, enrolled during active disease. The donor label of this sample is uncertain. V usage is TRBV19 and J usage is TRBJ2-7, with D possibly TRBD1 on 6 matching bases. The source material was peripheral blood. The CDR3 sequence: CASSIKDRSYEQYF. The CDR3 DNA reads TGTGCCAGTAGTATTAAGGACAGATCCTACGAGCAGTACTTC.